Detailed here is one TCR beta chain. The CDR3 covers 15 residues. Germline V lookup: CDR1 MGHRA, CDR2 YSYEKL. The V gene lost 4 bases and the J gene lost 3 bases, with 13 bases spanning the gap. The data belong to a study of molecular identifiers for immune sequencing clone quantification. The bulk TCR libraries were made with methods described before and with listed TCR primers. TCRdb re-derived calls from the PCR reads in MiXCR, one entry per CDR3 protein. This sample has under 800,000 distinct CDR3 sequences, with roughly 27% found just once. This TCR came from a human donor in good health. Some libraries in this study had Jurkat cell RNA spiked in. The sequenced sample consisted of naive CD8+ T cells from blood, with Jurkat cell RNA spiked in. Subset described: FACS-sorted CD8+CD4-CCR7+CD45RA+ naive T cells. The J gene is TRBJ1-5, the V gene TRBV4-1, with D maybe TRBD1 (6 bases). The CDR3 coding sequence is TGCGCCAGCAGCCCAAGATGGACAGACAATCAGCCCCAGCATTTT. It is translated as CASSPRWTDNQPQHF.